The sequence of this TCR beta chain was determined in a study of beta chain features in type 1 diabetes. Study results and caveats: Within each of all four CD4+ subsets, Type 1 diabetes patients had TCRB CDR3s that were moderately but significantly shorter.

Of the isolated RNA, all was reverse transcribed, and so the sequenced material was expressed TCRB transcripts. This table comes from immunoSEQ multiplex PCR, and its TCRdb copy is limited to in-frame clones, with some not included. The data show a few hundred thousand clones, more than 15% seen once. CDR1 SGHDN and CDR2 FVKESK come from the germline V gene. V was cut by 4 bases and J by 2 bases, with 16 bases left in between. The CDR3 covers 16 residues. Researchers reported sorting CD4+ naive, central memory, regulatory and stem cell-like memory cells via CD45RO/CCR7/CD25/CD127/CD95/CD27. This clone turned up a few times. What it binds is not known.

The chain couples TRBV14 to TRBJ2-3, with D uncertain. The material sequenced was naive CD4+ T cells from blood. The sequence was obtained from a man younger than 45 with type 1 diabetes. The CDR3 is CASSPSPALYTDTQYF. The CDR3 DNA is TGTGCCAGCAGCCCCTCACCGGCCCTATACACAGATACGCAGTATTTT. Variable domain in full (rest from reference TRBV14 and TRBJ2-3): EAGVTQFPSHSVIEKGQTVTLRCDPISGHDNLYWYRRVMGKEIKFLLHFVKESKQDESGMPNNRFLAERTGGTYSTLKVQPAELEDSGVYFCASSPSPALYTDTQYFGPGTRLTVL.